The source of this T cell receptor (beta chain) is a study of blood T cell repertoires in COVID-19 (dated by TCRdb to between 2020 and 2021). At the level of the whole study: Samples from collaborators originated in the United States, Italy and Spain and spanned both the acute and convalescent phases of COVID-19. The sample metadata nearly always contained a de-identified subject ID, COVID-19 status, age in years and sex. Where HLA class I and class II types were available, the types were taken from metadata supplied by the sample provider, not from assay-based typing. Samples were obtained from the ongoing ImmuneRACE study (first 160 participants) and from 1,254 subjects provided by 6 global collaborators. The repertoires were released in a freely available public database intended as a resource for research on the immune response to SARS-CoV-2. The dataset comprised deeply sampled blood TCRbeta repertoires from subjects exposed to, actively infected with, or recovered from COVID-19. The prospective study material was composed of cDNA or gDNA derived from T cells, B-cell-depleted T cells, or PBMCs.

Overall study outcomes, separate from this receptor: How much clinical and demographic metadata was included differed by source and by participant, and the metadata was provided uncurated.

Enrolling through a virtual design, the prospective study's participants ranged in age from roughly 18 to 95 years and lived across 24 United States geographic areas. To assign participants to cohorts, the prospective study relied on clinical history that participants themselves reported in a screening survey and a study questionnaire. A participant counted as exposed if, within 2 weeks of entering the study, that participant had been in contact with someone who had a PCR-confirmed or clinician-diagnosed COVID-19 case. Mobile phlebotomists in the prospective study collected whole blood, serum and a nasopharyngeal or oropharyngeal swab from every participant. Prospective study participants could optionally give additional blood draws and questionnaires over an approximately 2-month period. Before DNA extraction, prospective study blood samples were shipped either frozen or at room temperature. The immunoSEQ Assay, a bias-controlled multiplex PCR, was used to amplify TCRbeta CDR3 regions from genomic DNA. The paper's data handling went like this. Nucleated cell counts per sample were estimated from amplification of reference gene primers within the assay. To quantify the absolute abundance of each unique TCRbeta CDR3 rearrangement, sequence reads were collapsed and filtered. For each sample, productive Simpson clonality was calculated as the square root of Simpson's diversity index over productive rearrangements. Here the immuneACCESS table is served through TCRdb, limited to in-frame sequences with V and J called. Missing clones are a known gap in these copies; in checked studies unresolved V genes cover under half, and the rest lacks a known reason. The DNA was the basis for D and trimming; V, J and clone size are from that table. The sample profile shows approximately 340,000 clones; about 89% of them were found once. The top ten clonotypes cover around 0.86% of the sample.

As for this clone: The antigen this receptor binds is unknown. No much larger clonotype is one base removed from it; base qualities were not supplied.

Taken from the germline V gene, the CDR1 and CDR2 loops are KGHSH and LQKENI. Measured from the cysteine to the phenylalanine, the CDR3 is 15 residues long. Only the CDR3 part of the read is kept: 45 bases, read in frame from the first base. Trimming removed 3 bases from V and 3 bases from J; the gene matches leave 5 bases unexplained. The source of this sequence is a woman aged 40 to 50 who had been exposed to COVID-19. Rearrangement joined TRBV18 to TRBJ2-7, with 10 bases matching TRBD1. The specimen was PBMCs or T cells enriched from blood (not recorded which). The sequenced DNA is TGTGCCAGCTCACCGGACAGGGGGATAAGCTACGAGCAGTACTTC. Its translation reads: CASSPDRGISYEQYF.